What follows describes a single TCR beta chain. Its antigen remains unidentified. 60 Vbeta and 13 Jbeta primers were used in PCR. The method was immunoSEQ multiplex PCR; TCRdb's version includes in-frame clones alone and lacks a portion of them. Of roughly 120,000 clones in the sample, approximately 78% were seen once. These data belong to a study of cytomegalovirus exposure and HLA in healthy donors. The CDR3 loop spans 20 amino acids. Germline CDR1 is MNHNS and CDR2 is SASEGT. With V trimmed by 2 bases and J by 3 bases, 14 bases remained unmatched. Study findings and constraints: Among the sequence variants, a highly shared cluster was likely an artifact of sequencing.

Sample: PBMCs. This chain connects TRBV6-1 to TRBJ2-1; 12 bases are a match to TRBD2. The clonotype originates from a middle-aged woman in good health and CMV-seropositive. This chain's CDR3 is CASSELETSGGPTFYNEQFF. In nucleotides, the CDR3 is TGTGCCAGCAGTGAACTGGAGACTAGCGGGGGCCCAACTTTCTACAATGAGCAGTTCTTC.